This T cell receptor beta chain was recorded in a study of control samples from healthy donors and cancer patients. This clone was seen a handful of times. Clones were read by immunoSEQ multiplex PCR, and TCRdb kept only the in-frame ones, dropping some. In the table there are tens of thousands of clones, 70% to 90% of which are singletons. J lost 6 bases, V lost 4 bases, and 5 bases had no gene match. Germline V gene lookup returns CDR1 SGHRS and CDR2 YFSETQ. CDR3 length equals 14 residues. The genes are TRBV5-1 and TRBJ2-3, with 10 nucleotides matching TRBD2. This sequence originates from a female donor with melanoma. The specimen sequenced was formalin-fixed, paraffin-embedded tissue. CDR3 in DNA: TGCGCCAGCAGCCATGGGACTAGCGCGGATACGCAGTATTTT. It is translated as CASSHGTSADTQYF.